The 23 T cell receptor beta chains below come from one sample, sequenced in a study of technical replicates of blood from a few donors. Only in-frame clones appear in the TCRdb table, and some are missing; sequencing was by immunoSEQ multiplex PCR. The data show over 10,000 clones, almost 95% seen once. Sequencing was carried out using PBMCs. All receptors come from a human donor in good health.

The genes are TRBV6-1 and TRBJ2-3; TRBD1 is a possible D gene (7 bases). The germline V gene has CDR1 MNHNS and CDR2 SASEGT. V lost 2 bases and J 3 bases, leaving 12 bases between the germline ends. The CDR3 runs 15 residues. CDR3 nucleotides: TGTGCCAGCAGTGAAATCCAGGGGGGTACAGATACGCAGTATTTT. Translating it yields CASSEIQGGTDTQYF.

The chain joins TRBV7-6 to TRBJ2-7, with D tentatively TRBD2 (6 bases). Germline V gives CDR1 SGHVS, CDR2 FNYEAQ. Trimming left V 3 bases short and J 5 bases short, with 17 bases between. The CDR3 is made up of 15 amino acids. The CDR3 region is CASSLGGSLANEQYF. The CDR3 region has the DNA TGTGCCAGCAGCTTGGGTGGGTCCCTAGCGAACGAGCAGTACTTC. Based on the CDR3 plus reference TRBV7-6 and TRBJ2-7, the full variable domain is GAGVSQSPRYKVTKRGQDVALRCDPISGHVSLYWYRQALGQGPEFLTYFNYEAQQDKSGLPNDRFSAERPEGSISTLTIQRTEQRDSAMYRCASSLGGSLANEQYFGPGTRLTVT.

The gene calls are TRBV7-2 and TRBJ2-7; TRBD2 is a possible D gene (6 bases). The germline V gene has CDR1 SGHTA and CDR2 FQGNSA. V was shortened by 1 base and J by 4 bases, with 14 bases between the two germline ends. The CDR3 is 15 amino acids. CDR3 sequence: CASSLGSSAQYEQYF. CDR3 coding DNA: TGTGCCAGCAGCTTAGGGTCTAGCGCGCAATACGAGCAGTACTTC.

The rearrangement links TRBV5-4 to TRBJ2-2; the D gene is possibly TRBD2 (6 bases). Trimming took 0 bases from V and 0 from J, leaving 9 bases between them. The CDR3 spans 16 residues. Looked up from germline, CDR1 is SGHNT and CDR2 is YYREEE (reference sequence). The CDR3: CASSLGGGTNTGELFF. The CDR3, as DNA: TGTGCCAGCAGCTTGGGGGGCGGGACGAACACCGGGGAGCTGTTTTTT. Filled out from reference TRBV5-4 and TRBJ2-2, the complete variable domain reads ETGVTQSPTHLIKTRGQQVTLRCSSQSGHNTVSWYQQALGQGPQFIFQYYREEENGRGNFPPRFSGLQFPNYSSELNVNALELDDSALYLCASSLGGGTNTGELFFGEGSRLTVL.

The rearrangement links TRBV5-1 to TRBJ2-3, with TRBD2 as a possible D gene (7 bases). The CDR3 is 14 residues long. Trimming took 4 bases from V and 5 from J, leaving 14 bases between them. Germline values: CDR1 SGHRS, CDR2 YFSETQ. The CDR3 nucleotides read TGCGCCAGCAGCCCCGGACTAGGGGGAGATACGCAGTATTTT. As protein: CASSPGLGGDTQYF. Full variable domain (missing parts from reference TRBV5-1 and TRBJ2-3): KAGVTQTPRYLIKTRGQQVTLSCSPISGHRSVSWYQQTPGQGLQFLFEYFSETQRNKGNFPGRFSGRQFSNSRSEMNVSTLELGDSALYLCASSPGLGGDTQYFGPGTRLTVL.

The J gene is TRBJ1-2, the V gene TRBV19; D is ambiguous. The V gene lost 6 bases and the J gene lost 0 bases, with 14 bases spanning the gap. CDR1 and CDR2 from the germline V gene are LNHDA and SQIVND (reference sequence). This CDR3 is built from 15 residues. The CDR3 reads CASRAVTKTNYGYTF. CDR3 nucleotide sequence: TGTGCCAGTAGAGCCGTTACCAAGACTAACTATGGCTACACCTTC.

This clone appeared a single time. CDR3 sequence: CASSLAGGQGLGEQFF. As DNA, the CDR3 is TGTGCCAGCAGCTTAGCCGGGGGACAGGGGTTAGGTGAGCAGTTCTTC. This chain links TRBV7-9 with TRBJ2-1, with 10 bases identical to TRBD1. The trim removed 0 bases at V and 9 bases at J, leaving 8 bases unmatched. Germline V gives CDR1 SEHNR, CDR2 FQNEAQ (reference sequence). The CDR3 spans 16 residues.

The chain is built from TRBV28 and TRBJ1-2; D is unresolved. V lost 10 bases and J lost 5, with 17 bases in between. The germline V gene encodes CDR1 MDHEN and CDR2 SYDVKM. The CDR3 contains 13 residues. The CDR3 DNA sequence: TGTGCCACCGGAAAAGGAGGAGGATATGGCTACACCTTC. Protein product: CATGKGGGYGYTF.

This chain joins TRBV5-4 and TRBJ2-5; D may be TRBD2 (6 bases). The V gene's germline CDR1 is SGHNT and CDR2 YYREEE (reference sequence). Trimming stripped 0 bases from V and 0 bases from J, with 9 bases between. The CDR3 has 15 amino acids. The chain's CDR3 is CASSLGRTNQETQYF. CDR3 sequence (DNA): TGTGCCAGCAGCTTGGGGAGGACTAACCAAGAGACCCAGTACTTC.

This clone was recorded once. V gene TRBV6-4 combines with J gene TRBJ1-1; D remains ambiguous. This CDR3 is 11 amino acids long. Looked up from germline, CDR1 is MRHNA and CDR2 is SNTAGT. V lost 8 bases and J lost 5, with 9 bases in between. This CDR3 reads CASGPATEAFF. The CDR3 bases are TGTGCCAGCGGGCCTGCGACTGAAGCTTTCTTT.

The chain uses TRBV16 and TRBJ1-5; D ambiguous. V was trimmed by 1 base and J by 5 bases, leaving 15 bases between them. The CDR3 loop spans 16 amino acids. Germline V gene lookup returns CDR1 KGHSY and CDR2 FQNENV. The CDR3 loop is CASSQFDSKVYQPQHF. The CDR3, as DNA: TGTGCCAGCAGCCAATTCGACTCTAAAGTCTATCAGCCCCAGCATTTT. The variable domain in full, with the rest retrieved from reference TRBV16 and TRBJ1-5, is GEEVAQTPKHLVRGEGQKAKLYCAPIKGHSYVFWYQQVLKNEFKFLISFQNENVFDETGMPKERFSAKCLPNSPCSLEIQATKLEDSAVYFCASSQFDSKVYQPQHFGDGTRLSIL.

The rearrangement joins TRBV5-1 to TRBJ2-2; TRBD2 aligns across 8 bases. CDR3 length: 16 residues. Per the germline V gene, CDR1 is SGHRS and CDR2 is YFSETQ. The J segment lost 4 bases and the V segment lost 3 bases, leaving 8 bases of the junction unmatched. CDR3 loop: CASSSRGAGVTGELFF. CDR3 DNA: TGCGCCAGCAGCTCAAGAGGAGCGGGAGTCACCGGGGAGCTGTTTTTT.

CDR3 sequence reads: CASSWPRDRAQGPGNEQFF. In DNA form, the CDR3 reads TGCGCCAGCAGCTGGCCCCGGGACAGGGCCCAAGGCCCTGGCAATGAGCAGTTCTTC. The V and J genes are TRBV5-1 and TRBJ2-1; the match to TRBD1 covers 9 bases. The CDR3 spans 19 residues. Germline loops: CDR1 SGHRS, CDR2 YFSETQ. The V segment lost 3 bases and the J segment 6 bases; nucleotides outside the gene matches: 19.

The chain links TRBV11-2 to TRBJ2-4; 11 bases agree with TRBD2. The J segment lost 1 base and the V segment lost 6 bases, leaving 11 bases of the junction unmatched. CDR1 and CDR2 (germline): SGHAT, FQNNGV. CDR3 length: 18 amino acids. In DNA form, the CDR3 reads TGTGCCAGCAGACCTGGTTTAGCGGGGGGGCTGGCCAAAAACATTCAGTACTTC. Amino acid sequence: CASRPGLAGGLAKNIQYF.

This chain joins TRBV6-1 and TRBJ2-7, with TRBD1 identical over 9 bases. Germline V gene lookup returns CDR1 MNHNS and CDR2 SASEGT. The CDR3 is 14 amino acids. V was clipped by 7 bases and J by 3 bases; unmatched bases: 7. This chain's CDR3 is CASKRGQGSYEQYF. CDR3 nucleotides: TGTGCCAGCAAGAGGGGACAGGGAAGCTACGAGCAGTACTTC.

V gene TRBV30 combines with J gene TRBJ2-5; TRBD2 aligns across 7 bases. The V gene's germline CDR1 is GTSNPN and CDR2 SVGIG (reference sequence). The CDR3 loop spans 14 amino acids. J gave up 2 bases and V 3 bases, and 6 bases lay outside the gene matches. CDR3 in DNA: TGTGCCTGGAGCGGGGACTATATGCAAGAGACCCAGTACTTC. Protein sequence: CAWSGDYMQETQYF. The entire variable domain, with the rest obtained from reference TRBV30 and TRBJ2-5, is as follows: SQTIHQWPATLVQPVGSPLSLECTVEGTSNPNLYWYRQAAGRGLQLLFYSVGIGQISSEVPQNLSASRPQDRQFILSSKKLLLSDSGFYLCAWSGDYMQETQYFGPGTRLLVL.

The CDR3 protein is CASSAYSTANADTQYF. The CDR3 bases are TGTGCCAGCAGCGCCTATTCAACTGCCAATGCCGATACGCAGTATTTT. V gene TRBV9 combines with J gene TRBJ2-3; D unclear. This CDR3 is built from 16 residues. The germline V and J ends were trimmed by 3 bases and 6 bases, with 20 bases remaining between them. The germline CDR1 and CDR2 sequences are SGDLS and YYNGEE.

This chain's CDR3 is CASSLSRGTAEKETQYF. The CDR3 region has the DNA TGCGCCAGCAGCTTGTCCAGAGGGACAGCGGAAAAAGAGACCCAGTACTTC. This chain links TRBV5-1 with TRBJ2-5; 7 bases are shared with TRBD1. This CDR3 comprises 17 residues. The germline gives CDR1 SGHRS, CDR2 YFSETQ. The J segment lost 3 bases and the V segment lost 1 base, leaving 12 bases of the junction unmatched.

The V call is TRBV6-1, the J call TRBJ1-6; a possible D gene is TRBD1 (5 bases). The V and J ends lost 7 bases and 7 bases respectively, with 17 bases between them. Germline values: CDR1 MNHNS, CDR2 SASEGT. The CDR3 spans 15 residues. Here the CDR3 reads CASNPYGGVNSPLHF. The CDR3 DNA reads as TGTGCCAGCAACCCCTACGGAGGGGTCAATTCACCCCTCCACTTT.

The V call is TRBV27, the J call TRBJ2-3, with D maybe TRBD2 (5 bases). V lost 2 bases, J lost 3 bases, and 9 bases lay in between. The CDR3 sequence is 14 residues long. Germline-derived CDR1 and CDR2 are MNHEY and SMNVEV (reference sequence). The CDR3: CASSLKRGTDTQYF. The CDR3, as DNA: TGTGCCAGCAGTTTAAAACGAGGGACAGATACGCAGTATTTT.

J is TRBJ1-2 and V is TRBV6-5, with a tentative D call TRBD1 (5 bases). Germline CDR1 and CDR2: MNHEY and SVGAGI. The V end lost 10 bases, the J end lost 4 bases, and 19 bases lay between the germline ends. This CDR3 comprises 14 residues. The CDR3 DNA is TGTGCCACCTACCCCCAGGGTTACGGCTATGGCTACACCTTC. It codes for CATYPQGYGYGYTF.

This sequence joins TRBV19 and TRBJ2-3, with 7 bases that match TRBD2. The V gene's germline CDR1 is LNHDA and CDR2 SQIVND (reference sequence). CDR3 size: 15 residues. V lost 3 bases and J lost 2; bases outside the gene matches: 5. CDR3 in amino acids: CASSMASGNTDTQYF. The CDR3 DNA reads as TGTGCCAGTAGTATGGCTAGCGGTAACACAGATACGCAGTATTTT.

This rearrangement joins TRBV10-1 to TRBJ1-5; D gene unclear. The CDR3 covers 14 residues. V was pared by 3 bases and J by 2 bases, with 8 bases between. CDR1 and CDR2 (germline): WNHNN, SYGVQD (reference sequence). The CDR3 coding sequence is TGCGCCAGCAGTGACTCCCGCGGCAATCAGCCCCAGCATTTT. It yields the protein CASSDSRGNQPQHF.